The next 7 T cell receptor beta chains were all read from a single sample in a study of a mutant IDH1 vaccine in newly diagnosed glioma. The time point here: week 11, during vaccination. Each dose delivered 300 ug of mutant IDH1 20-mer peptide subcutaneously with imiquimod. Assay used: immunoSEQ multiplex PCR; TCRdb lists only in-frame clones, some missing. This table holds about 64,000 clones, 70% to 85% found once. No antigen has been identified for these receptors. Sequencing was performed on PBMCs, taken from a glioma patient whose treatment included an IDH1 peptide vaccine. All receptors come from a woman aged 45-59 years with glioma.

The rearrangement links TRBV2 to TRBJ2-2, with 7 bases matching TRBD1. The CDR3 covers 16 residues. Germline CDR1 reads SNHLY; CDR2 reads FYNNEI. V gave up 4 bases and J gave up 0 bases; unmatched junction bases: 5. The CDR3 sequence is CASSGGQTANTGELFF. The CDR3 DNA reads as TGTGCCAGCAGTGGGGGACAGACCGCGAACACCGGGGAGCTGTTTTTT.

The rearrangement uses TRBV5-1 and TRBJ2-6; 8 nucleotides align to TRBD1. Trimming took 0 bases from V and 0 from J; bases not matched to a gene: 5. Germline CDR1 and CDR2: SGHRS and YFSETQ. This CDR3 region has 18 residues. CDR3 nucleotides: TGCGCCAGCAGCTTGGACTGGACAGGGCCCTCTGGGGCCAACGTCCTGACTTTC. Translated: CASSLDWTGPSGANVLTF. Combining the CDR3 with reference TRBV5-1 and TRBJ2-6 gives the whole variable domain KAGVTQTPRYLIKTRGQQVTLSCSPISGHRSVSWYQQTPGQGLQFLFEYFSETQRNKGNFPGRFSGRQFSNSRSEMNVSTLELGDSALYLCASSLDWTGPSGANVLTFGAGSRLTVL.

The DNA of the CDR3 is TGCGCCAGCAGCTTGGGGGACACTAATGAAAAACTGTTTTTT. Translating it yields CASSLGDTNEKLFF. The chain carries TRBV5-1 and TRBJ1-4; a weak D match, TRBD1 (5 bases). CDR1 and CDR2 (germline): SGHRS, YFSETQ. CDR3 length: 14 amino acids. V lost 0 bases to trimming and J lost 2 bases, with 5 bases between them.

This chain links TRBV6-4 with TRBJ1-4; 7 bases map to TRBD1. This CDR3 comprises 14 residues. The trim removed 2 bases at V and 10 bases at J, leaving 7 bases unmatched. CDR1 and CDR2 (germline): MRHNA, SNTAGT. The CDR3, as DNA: TGTGCCAGCAGTGACCACAGGGGCTGGGTAAAACTGTTTTTT. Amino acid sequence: CASSDHRGWVKLFF.

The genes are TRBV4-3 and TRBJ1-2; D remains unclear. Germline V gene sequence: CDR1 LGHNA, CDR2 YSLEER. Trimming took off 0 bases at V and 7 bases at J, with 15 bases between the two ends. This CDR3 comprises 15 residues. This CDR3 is CASSQERIASSGYTF. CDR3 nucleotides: TGCGCCAGCAGCCAAGAGCGAATAGCGTCGAGTGGCTACACCTTC.

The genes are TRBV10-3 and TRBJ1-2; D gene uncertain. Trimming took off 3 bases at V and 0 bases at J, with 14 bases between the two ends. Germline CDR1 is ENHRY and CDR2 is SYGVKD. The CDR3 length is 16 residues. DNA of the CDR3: TGTGCCATCAGTGAATCGCGGAAGGGAACTAACTATGGCTACACCTTC. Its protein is CAISESRKGTNYGYTF.

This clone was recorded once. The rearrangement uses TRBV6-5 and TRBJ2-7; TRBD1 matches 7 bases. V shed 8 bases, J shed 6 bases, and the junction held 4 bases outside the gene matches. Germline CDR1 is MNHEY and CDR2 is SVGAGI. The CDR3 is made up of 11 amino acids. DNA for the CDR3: TGTGCCAGCGCACAGGGGTCCGAGCAGTACTTC. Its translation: CASAQGSEQYF.